The rows below give T cell receptor beta chains drawn from one sample of a study of blood T cell repertoires in COVID-19. Generated by immunoSEQ multiplex PCR, the TCRdb table keeps only in-frame clones and is missing some. The sample contains a few hundred thousand clones, roughly 86% of which appear only once. The specimen sequenced was PBMCs or T cells enriched from blood (not recorded which). The receptors shown here come from a woman aged 25 to 39 who had recovered from COVID-19. Both conserved end residues are part of each CDR3. The D gene is left open where the match is weak. Clone size appears in some rows only: once, few, many, or a class for an expanded clone.

DNA: TGCGCCAGCAGCCTGAAAGAGGTTAGGGGGCCGAACACTGAAGCTTTCTTT; CDR3: CASSLKEVRGPNTEAFF; size: .; J: TRBJ1-1; V: TRBV4-1; D: TRBD1
DNA: TGTGCCAGCAGTGACCTAACAGGGCCCTCTGGAAACACCATATATTTT; CDR3: CASSDLTGPSGNTIYF; size: .; J: TRBJ1-3; V: TRBV6-1; D: .
DNA: TGCGCCAGCAGCCAGGCGCGGTGGAATGAGCAGTTCTTC; CDR3: CASSQARWNEQFF; size: once; J: TRBJ2-1; V: TRBV4-3; D: .
DNA: TGTGCCAGCAGTTTATCATTGGCGAATTGGGGACAGGGAGAAGCTTTCTTT; CDR3: CASSLSLANWGQGEAFF; size: .; J: TRBJ1-1; V: TRBV27; D: TRBD1
DNA: TGTGCCAGCAGCCTTTCAGGGGCTGGAAACACCATATATTTT; CDR3: CASSLSGAGNTIYF; size: .; J: TRBJ1-3; V: TRBV25-1; D: .
DNA: TGTGCCACCAGTGATTCGAGCGGGGAGACCCAGTACTTC; CDR3: CATSDSSGETQYF; size: .; J: TRBJ2-5; V: TRBV24-1; D: .
DNA: TGTGCCATCAGTCCTCGCGGGGGACAGGGGAACTACGAGCAGTACTTC; CDR3: CAISPRGGQGNYEQYF; size: .; J: TRBJ2-7; V: TRBV10-3; D: TRBD1
DNA: TGTGCCACCAGCGTAGGGGGACCAGGGACGGGGATGAACACTGAAGCTTTCTTT; CDR3: CATSVGGPGTGMNTEAFF; size: .; J: TRBJ1-1; V: TRBV15; D: .
DNA: TGTGCCAGCTCACCGGGGCCCGTGAGCAATCAGCCCCAGCATTTT; CDR3: CASSPGPVSNQPQHF; size: .; J: TRBJ1-5; V: TRBV18; D: .
DNA: TGTGCCAGCAGCAACAGGGGGAACTATGGCTACACCTTC; CDR3: CASSNRGNYGYTF; size: once; J: TRBJ1-2; V: TRBV5-6; D: TRBD1